This T cell receptor (beta chain) was sequenced during a study of T cells in localized non-small cell lung cancer. Germline V gene data show CDR1 as KGHSH and CDR2 as LQKENI. The trim removed 0 bases at V and 5 bases at J, leaving 8 bases unmatched. This CDR3 region has 16 residues. The assay was immunoSEQ multiplex PCR, and TCRdb's table has in-frame clones only and misses some. In the table there are about 41,000 clones, roughly 84% of which are singletons. In its sample, this clone was seen a few times. The material was PBMCs, obtained before any cancer treatment. The clonotype comes from a man aged 35 to 69 with stage II lung adenocarcinoma. V gene TRBV18 combines with J gene TRBJ2-7, with TRBD1 matching over 9 bases. In nucleotides, the CDR3 is TGTGCCAGCTCACCACCGGGACAGGGTGTAGGGAACGAGCAGTACTTC. Translating it yields CASSPPGQGVGNEQYF.